The rows below give T cell receptor beta chains drawn from one sample of a study of CD8 T cells in ankylosing spondylitis. Each CDR3 protein is one row after TCRdb ran MiXCR on the 5' RACE reads. In the table there are 380,000 or so distinct CDR3 sequences, around 20% of which are singletons. Sequenced: blood, either unsorted or a sorted T cell fraction (not recorded which). Receptors were obtained from a male donor with ankylosing spondylitis or in good health (not recorded which). Both conserved end residues are part of each CDR3. D genes are given only for firm matches. Size is omitted from some rows. Given values are once, few, many or a class for expanded clones.

>TRBD1|TRBJ2-2|TRBV4-1|-
TGCGCCAGCAGCCAATCCGGGACAGGGGTCACCGGGGAGCTGTTTTTT
CASSQSGTGVTGELFF
>-|TRBJ2-7|TRBV9|-
TGTGCCAGCAGCGTAGCGGCAGGGGGGGCAACCTACGAGCAGTACTTC
CASSVAAGGATYEQYF
>-|TRBJ1-1|TRBV4-1|few
TGCGCCAGCAGCCAAGGGGGGGGCGGGGGGACCACTGAAGCTTTCTTT
CASSQGGGGGTTEAFF
>TRBD1|TRBJ2-7|TRBV12-3/TRBV12-4|-
TGTGCCAGCATGGGACAGGGGCCCTACGAGCAGTACTTC
CASMGQGPYEQYF
>-|TRBJ2-3|TRBV2|-
TGTGCCAGCAGTCGTGGACAGAGCACAGATACGCAGTATTTT
CASSRGQSTDTQYF
>-|TRBJ2-7|TRBV4-1|-
TGCGCCAGCAGCCAAGAAGAGGGGCCGTCTTCCTACGAGCAGTACTTC
CASSQEEGPSSYEQYF
>-|TRBJ2-7|TRBV2|-
TGTGCCAGCAGCCCCAGGGAATCGACCTACGAGCAGTACTTC
CASSPRESTYEQYF
>-|TRBJ2-2|TRBV12-3/TRBV12-4|few
TGTGCCAGCAGTTTTTCCCCAGGGGAAATGAACACCGGGGAGCTGTTTTTT
CASSFSPGEMNTGELFF
>-|TRBJ1-4|TRBV12-3/TRBV12-4|few
TGTGCCAGCAGTTTTCAGGGATCAACTAATGAAAAACTGTTTTTT
CASSFQGSTNEKLFF
>-|TRBJ2-5|TRBV27|-
TGTGCCAGCAGTGCCCACTTGGACAGTACAGAGACCCAGTACTTC
CASSAHLDSTETQYF
>-|TRBJ1-2|TRBV15|-
TGTGCCACCAGCAGAGAAATTGGGGTGGATGGCTACACCTTC
CATSREIGVDGYTF
>TRBD2|TRBJ2-5|TRBV6-2/TRBV6-3|-
TGTGCCAGCAGCCCCCCCCCGTTAGCGGGGCAAGAGACCCAGTACTTC
CASSPPPLAGQETQYF
>-|TRBJ2-5|TRBV12-3/TRBV12-4|-
TGTGCCAGCAGTCCTGAACGCAGGGAGACCCAGTACTTC
CASSPERRETQYF
>-|TRBJ2-7|TRBV3-1|-
TGTGCCAGCAGCCCGGGACCTCCTCCGTACGAGCAGTACTTC
CASSPGPPPYEQYF
>TRBD1|TRBJ2-7|TRBV5-1|once
TGCGCCAGCAGCCCCCCGCACAGGGGGCCTACCTACGAGCAGTACTTC
CASSPPHRGPTYEQYF
>TRBD1|TRBJ2-5|TRBV12-3/TRBV12-4|few
TGTGCCAGCAGTGAGCCCCGACAGGGGTTTATGGAGACCCAGTACTTC
CASSEPRQGFMETQYF
>TRBD2|TRBJ2-1|TRBV11-2|few
TGTGCCAGCAGCGGTAGACTAGCGGGGGGTAACAATGAGCAGTTCTTC
CASSGRLAGGNNEQFF
>TRBD1|TRBJ2-7|TRBV10-1|-
TGCGCCAGCAGCACAGGGGGCTCCTACGAGCAGTACTTC
CASSTGGSYEQYF
>-|TRBJ2-7|TRBV4-1|-
TGCGCCGACCGGCAGGGGGGTCCCTACGAGCAGTACTTC
CADRQGGPYEQYF
>-|TRBJ1-2|TRBV12-3/TRBV12-4|-
TGTGCCAGCAGTTTCCCAGGGAGAAGCTACACCTTC
CASSFPGRSYTF
>-|TRBJ2-7|TRBV7-8|-
TGTGCCAGCAGCTGGGGGACATCCGAGCAGTACTTC
CASSWGTSEQYF
>-|TRBJ1-2|TRBV12-3/TRBV12-4|many
TGTGCCAGCAGTTTAGTTACCGGACACTATGGCTACACCTTC
CASSLVTGHYGYTF
>-|TRBJ2-1|TRBV20-1|-
TGCAGTGCTGACATATACAATGAGCAGTTCTTC
CSADIYNEQFF
>-|TRBJ2-3|TRBV12-3/TRBV12-4|-
TGTGCCAGCAGTTTAGTGGAGTTTGGCACAGATACGCAGTATTTT
CASSLVEFGTDTQYF
>-|TRBJ2-3|TRBV6-2/TRBV6-3|-
TGTGCCAGCAGGAAAGATACGCAGTATTTT
CASRKDTQYF
>TRBD2|TRBJ2-1|TRBV7-9|-
TGTGCCAGCAGCCCAGTGGGTAGCGGGGGTTACAATGAGCAGTTCTTC
CASSPVGSGGYNEQFF
>-|TRBJ2-1|TRBV7-6|once
TGTGCCAGCAGCTTAGCGGGAGGGGGGGATGAGCAGTTCTTC
CASSLAGGGDEQFF
>-|TRBJ1-2|TRBV11-2|few
TGTGCCAGCAGCCATAGTAGTTACTATGGCTACACCTTC
CASSHSSYYGYTF
>-|TRBJ2-3|TRBV5-6|-
TGTGCCAGCAGCTTAGCACAGGAACATACGCAGTATTTT
CASSLAQEHTQYF
>TRBD1|TRBJ2-1|TRBV30|few
TGTGCCTGGGGGGGTCCAAGGCAGGGGGCCTACAATGAGCAGTTCTTC
CAWGGPRQGAYNEQFF
>TRBD1|TRBJ1-2|TRBV12-3/TRBV12-4|few
TGTGCCAGCAGTTTAGGGACAGGAGTGAATGGCTACACCTTC
CASSLGTGVNGYTF
>-|TRBJ2-1|TRBV18|-
TGTGCCAGCTCAACCGGTGACTTGTTTGAGCAGTTCTTC
CASSTGDLFEQFF
>-|TRBJ2-1|TRBV12-3/TRBV12-4|few
TGTGCCAGCAGTCCGCAGGGACCCTACAATGAGCAGTTCTTC
CASSPQGPYNEQFF
>-|TRBJ2-1|TRBV5-5|few
TGTGCCAGCAGCTTTCAAGGGTCAGTCGATTACAATGAGCAGTTCTTC
CASSFQGSVDYNEQFF
>TRBD1|TRBJ2-7|TRBV28|-
TGTGCCAGCAGGAGGACAGGGGACAGCTACGAGCAGTACTTC
CASRRTGDSYEQYF
>-|TRBJ2-1|TRBV10-3|few
TGTGCCACCCGAGACAGCCTATTCGGGAATGAGCAGTTCTTC
CATRDSLFGNEQFF
>-|TRBJ2-1|TRBV6-5|-
TGTGCCAGCAGTTCCGTTCCGAGCTCCTACAATGAGCAGTTCTTC
CASSSVPSSYNEQFF
>-|TRBJ2-3|TRBV2|few
TGTGCCACCCTGCCGGGCCCTAGCACAGATACGCAGTATTTT
CATLPGPSTDTQYF
>-|TRBJ2-5|TRBV9|few
TGTGCCAGCAGCGTATACGGCGAAGTCCAAGAGACCCAGTACTTC
CASSVYGEVQETQYF
>TRBD1|TRBJ2-7|TRBV6-5|few
TGTGCCAGCAGTTACCCGGGACAGGGGACCTACGAGCAGTACTTC
CASSYPGQGTYEQYF